This T cell receptor (beta chain) emerged from a study of blood T cell repertoires in COVID-19. Across the study: Sites in the United States, Italy and Spain provided acute and convalescent COVID-19 samples. T cells, B-cell-depleted T cells, or PBMCs provided the cDNA or gDNA that served as material.

The ends were cut back, 5 bases at V and 0 bases at J, with 16 bases in the middle. CDR1 and CDR2 (germline): PRHDT, FYEKMQ (reference sequence). CDR3 length: 16 residues. Across 20 to 25 US areas, participants ranged in age from about 18 to 89 years. Two negative PCRs, clearance, or symptom resolution were required of recovered Cohort 3 donors. Data came from immunoSEQ multiplex PCR; TCRdb stores just in-frame clones and leaves some out. The sample records roughly 400,000 clones, over 75% being singletons. The chain has TRBV13 and TRBJ1-2, with a weak D call TRBD1 (6 bases). The clonotype originates from a man aged 25-40 years who had recovered from COVID-19. The sample comprised PBMCs or T cells enriched from blood (not recorded which). CDR3 loop: CASSPLRTEPNYGYTF. In DNA, the CDR3 is TGTGCCAGCAGCCCCCTGAGGACAGAACCTAACTATGGCTACACCTTC.